A selection of T cell receptor beta chains follows, all from one sample in a study of beta chain features in type 1 diabetes. Libraries were prepared by immunoSEQ multiplex PCR; TCRdb keeps only in-frame clonotypes and omits some of them. Found here are 200,000 to 300,000 clones, around 68% of them singletons; the top ten hold around 0.05%. The sequenced sample consisted of naive CD4+ T cells from blood. Source of these receptors: a man aged 25 to 45 in good health. Both conserved end residues are part of each CDR3. The D gene is left open where the match is weak. Rows give clone size only sometimes, using once, few, many, or a class for an expanded clone.

>TRBV7-2|TRBJ2-3|TRBD2|once|16
CASSFTSGRGTDTQYF
TGTGCCAGCAGCTTCACTAGCGGGAGGGGCACAGATACGCAGTATTTT
>TRBV30|TRBJ2-1|TRBD2|few|14
CASDTSGSYNEQFF
TGTGCCTCGGACACTAGCGGCTCCTACAATGAGCAGTTCTTC
>TRBV20-1|TRBJ1-1|NA|NA|11
CSALGSTEAFF
TGCAGTGCCCTAGGGAGCACTGAAGCTTTCTTT
>TRBV7-2|TRBJ2-3|NA|NA|15
CASSIAAVSTDTQYF
TGTGCCAGCAGCATAGCAGCTGTAAGCACAGATACGCAGTATTTT
>TRBV18|TRBJ2-7|TRBD1|NA|14
CASSPPTGGYEQYF
TGTGCCAGCTCACCACCCACAGGGGGGTACGAGCAGTACTTC
>TRBV30|TRBJ2-7|NA|NA|12
CGAGTEYYEQYF
TGTGGAGCCGGGACCGAATACTACGAGCAGTACTTC
>TRBV10-1|TRBJ2-1|NA|once|16
CASSESAVGSYNEQFF
TGCGCCAGCAGTGAGTCGGCGGTTGGCTCCTACAATGAGCAGTTCTTC
>TRBV29-1|TRBJ2-4|NA|NA|14
CSAAGPLAKNIQYF
TGCAGCGCCGCTGGACCGTTAGCCAAAAACATTCAGTACTTC
>TRBV5-4|TRBJ2-5|NA|NA|14
CASSFRSGQETQYF
TGTGCCAGCAGCTTCCGTAGCGGCCAAGAGACCCAGTACTTC
>TRBV25-1|TRBJ2-7|NA|few|11
CASSAIYEQYF
TGTGCCAGCAGTGCTATCTACGAGCAGTACTTC
>TRBV4-2|TRBJ1-1|TRBD1|NA|14
CASSQQGAGTEAFF
TGTGCCAGCAGCCAACAGGGGGCTGGAACTGAAGCTTTCTTT
>TRBV20-1|TRBJ2-7|NA|NA|11
CSALRKDEQYF
TGCAGTGCTCTCCGGAAGGACGAGCAGTACTTC
>TRBV9|TRBJ2-1|TRBD2|NA|15
CASSVLAGGPDEQFF
TGTGCCAGCAGCGTCTTAGCGGGGGGGCCCGATGAGCAGTTCTTC
>TRBV7-9|TRBJ1-5|TRBD1|NA|14
CASSSTGSNQPQHF
TGTGCCAGCAGCTCGACAGGGAGCAATCAGCCCCAGCATTTT
>TRBV5-1|TRBJ2-1|NA|NA|13
CASSLGTDNEQFF
TGCGCCAGCAGCTTGGGGACAGACAATGAGCAGTTCTTC
>TRBV30|TRBJ2-5|TRBD2|NA|14
CAWSVRKGGETQYF
TGTGCCTGGAGTGTACGAAAGGGAGGGGAGACCCAGTACTTC
>TRBV7-2|TRBJ1-2|NA|NA|15
CASSLARARGYGYTF
TGTGCCAGCAGCTTAGCGCGGGCCCGGGGCTATGGCTACACCTTC
>TRBV30|TRBJ2-6|TRBD1|NA|17
CAWSEGTAHSGANVLTF
TGTGCCTGGAGTGAGGGGACAGCTCACTCTGGGGCCAACGTCCTGACTTTC
>TRBV4-2|TRBJ1-2|NA|NA|14
CASSQGVQGNGYTF
TGTGCCAGCAGCCAAGGAGTACAGGGAAATGGCTACACCTTC
>TRBV20-1|TRBJ2-1|NA|once|11
CSALTSYEQFF
TGCAGTGCCCTGACTAGTTATGAGCAGTTCTTC
>TRBV18|TRBJ2-5|NA|NA|11
CASSGQETQYF
TGTGCCAGCTCAGGCCAAGAGACCCAGTACTTC
>TRBV10-3|TRBJ2-3|TRBD2|few|13
CAIRTSGTDTQYF
TGTGCCATCAGAACTAGCGGTACAGATACGCAGTATTTT
>TRBV18|TRBJ1-1|NA|NA|13
CASSPATGTEAFF
TGTGCCAGCTCACCTGCGACGGGGACTGAAGCTTTCTTT
>TRBV7-2|TRBJ2-1|NA|NA|13
CASSTSAYNEQFF
TGTGCCAGCAGCACCAGCGCCTACAATGAGCAGTTCTTC
>TRBV4-1|TRBJ2-1|NA|few|16
CASSQGDGSSYNEQFF
TGCGCCAGCAGCCAAGGGGACGGGAGCTCCTACAATGAGCAGTTCTTC
>TRBV19|TRBJ2-6|NA|few|13
CASISAGANVLTF
TGTGCCAGCATATCGGCTGGGGCCAACGTCCTGACTTTC
>TRBV6-1|TRBJ1-6|TRBD1|once|13
CASLNRGDSPLHF
TGTGCCTCCCTGAACAGGGGTGATTCACCCCTCCACTTT
>TRBV30|TRBJ1-6|NA|few|14
CAWSVDIDGSPLHF
TGTGCCTGGAGCGTGGACATCGATGGTTCACCCCTCCACTTT
>TRBV29-1|TRBJ2-1|NA|NA|12
CSVERGLNEQFF
TGCAGCGTTGAAAGGGGCCTCAATGAGCAGTTCTTC
>TRBV7-9|TRBJ2-5|NA|NA|14
CASSWAGRQETQYF
TGTGCCAGCAGTTGGGCTGGCCGGCAAGAGACCCAGTACTTC
>TRBV5-1|TRBJ2-7|TRBD1|few|12
CASSLKGTVQYF
TGCGCCAGCAGCTTGAAGGGGACAGTGCAGTACTTC
>TRBV7-2|TRBJ1-5|NA|once|14
CASSLGQAYQPQHF
TGTGCCAGCAGCTTAGGGCAGGCCTACCAGCCCCAGCATTTT
>TRBV9|TRBJ2-3|TRBD2|once|17
CASSASGLAGITDTQYF
TGTGCCAGCAGCGCCTCGGGACTAGCGGGAATTACAGATACGCAGTATTTT
>TRBV25-1|TRBJ2-7|NA|NA|14
CASTLTGRVSEQYF
TGTGCCAGCACCCTAACAGGGAGGGTCAGCGAGCAGTACTTC
>TRBV2|TRBJ2-3|TRBD2|NA|13
CASRSGGADTQYF
TGTGCCAGCAGGAGCGGGGGGGCCGATACGCAGTATTTT
>TRBV6-1|TRBJ2-4|NA|NA|14
CASSLGGAKNIQYF
TGTGCCAGCAGCCTCGGGGGAGCCAAAAACATTCAGTACTTC
>TRBV30|TRBJ2-3|NA|NA|14
CAWSVPGGTDTQYF
TGTGCCTGGAGTGTACCGGGAGGCACAGATACGCAGTATTTT
>TRBV4-2|TRBJ1-1|NA|NA|15
CASSLSGGANTEAFF
TGTGCCAGCAGCCTAAGCGGAGGGGCAAACACTGAAGCTTTCTTT
>TRBV10-3|TRBJ2-5|NA|NA|15
CAISASGPVMETQYF
TGTGCCATCAGTGCTTCGGGACCCGTGATGGAGACCCAGTACTTC
>TRBV7-2|TRBJ1-2|NA|NA|15
CASSSKTGLGVGYTF
TGTGCCAGCAGCTCTAAAACAGGCCTAGGGGTTGGTTACACCTTC
>TRBV29-1|TRBJ1-1|TRBD1|NA|14
CSGDRGVGGTEAFF
TGCAGCGGAGACAGGGGAGTGGGAGGAACTGAAGCTTTCTTT